The 26 T cell receptor beta chains below come from one sample, sequenced in a study of vaccination effects on CD4 cells after COVID-19. Profiling relied on immunoSEQ multiplex PCR, and the TCRdb table lists in-frame clones only, not all of them. There are about 64,000 clones in the sample; around 82% occur only once, and roughly 2% lies in the top ten. Their antigens are not known. Antigen-specific CD4+ T cells were expanded (with viral peptide pools) by the ViraFEST assay ahead of sequencing. Having been cultured for about 10 days, the cells underwent CD4+ T cell isolation. Participants each got two BNT162b2 or mRNA-1273 vaccine doses. This specimen was CD4+ T cells from PBMCs cultured with HCoV-OC43 spike peptides, taken after COVID-19 vaccination. Subset meaning: HCoV-OC43 spike overlapping peptide pool stimulation. The receptor set was obtained from a human donor who received a COVID-19 vaccine.

V usage is TRBV6-5 and J usage is TRBJ1-5, with D hard to call. Germline CDR1 is MNHEY and CDR2 is SVGAGI. The V gene lost 8 bases and the J gene lost 5 bases, with 16 bases spanning the gap. The CDR3 sequence is 14 residues long. This chain's CDR3 is CASPTLGSDQPQHF. The CDR3 coding sequence is TGTGCCAGCCCTACTTTGGGGTCAGATCAGCCCCAGCATTTT.

The chain links TRBV29-1 to TRBJ2-5; the match to TRBD2 covers 7 bases. V was pared by 1 base and J by 4 bases, with 0 bases of the junction left unmatched. Germline CDR1 is SQVTM and CDR2 is ANQGSEA. This CDR3 is 12 amino acids long. CDR3 DNA sequence: TGCAGCGTTGAAGCGGGGGGAGAGACCCAGTACTTC. It codes for CSVEAGGETQYF.

The table lists this clone with a count of one. This chain links TRBV15 with TRBJ1-2, with D uncertain. CDR3 length: 13 residues. The germline V gene has CDR1 LNHNV and CDR2 YYDKDF (reference sequence). Trimming stripped 0 bases from V and 4 bases from J, with 6 bases between. The CDR3 DNA reads as TGTGCCACCAGCAGAGAAGGGTCCTATGGCTACACCTTC. This gives the protein CATSREGSYGYTF.

The chain has TRBV2 and TRBJ2-7, with 7 bases aligning to TRBD1. Germline V CDR1 and CDR2: SNHLY, FYNNEI. V was clipped by 3 bases and J by 6 bases; unmatched bases: 5. The CDR3 consists of 13 residues. The CDR3 DNA sequence: TGTGCCAGCAGTGATAAAGGGGGCGCCGAGCAGTACGTC. Translating it yields CASSDKGGAEQYV.

The genes are TRBV5-5 and TRBJ1-1, with a possible D match to TRBD1 (5 bases). The ends were cut back, 5 bases at V and 5 bases at J, with 19 bases in the middle. The CDR3 is made up of 15 amino acids. CDR1 and CDR2 from the germline V gene are SGHKS and YYEKEE (reference sequence). The CDR3, as DNA: TGTGCCAGCAGTGCTCTCGGGGCTTGGGGGACTGAAGCTTTCTTT. Residues: CASSALGAWGTEAFF.

This clone was seen only a few times. The V call is TRBV12-5, the J call TRBJ2-2, with D uncertain. CDR1 LGHNT and CDR2 FRNRAP come from the germline V gene. The CDR3 length is 12 residues. Deletions cut 2 bases from V and 5 bases from J, with 3 bases between. The CDR3 DNA reads as TGTGCTAGTGGTTTGTGGACCGGGGAGCTGTTTTTT. Translating it yields CASGLWTGELFF.

The chain recombines TRBV2 with TRBJ1-6, with D unclear. The CDR3 runs to 12 residues. Trimming removed 5 bases from V and 14 bases from J, with 13 bases in between. Germline assignment: CDR1 SNHLY and CDR2 FYNNEI. The CDR3 nucleotides are TGTGCCAGCAGTTACGGACCACCGGCCCTCCACTTT. As protein: CASSYGPPALHF.

At least ten counts were recorded for this clone. The gene calls are TRBV7-9 and TRBJ1-5, with 7 positions matching TRBD1. From germline, CDR1 is SEHNR and CDR2 FQNEAQ (reference sequence). This CDR3 is built from 15 residues. Trimming cost V 7 bases and J 9 bases; bases outside gene matches: 15. CDR3 loop: CASNLGSQGDGPQHF. The CDR3 coding sequence is TGTGCCAGCAATCTAGGGTCCCAGGGGGATGGGCCCCAGCATTTT.

This sequence joins TRBV3-1 (or the pseudogene TRBV3-2) and TRBJ2-7; no firm D call. Trimming removed 1 base at V and 7 bases at J, with 5 bases between. The germline CDR1 and CDR2 sequences are LGHDT and YNNKEL (reference sequence). The CDR3 covers 11 residues. The CDR3 bases are TGTGCCAGCAGCCAAGGCTCTGAGCAGTACGTC. It specifies CASSQGSEQYV.

This clone was observed a single time. The rearrangement joins TRBV18 to TRBJ2-7; D might be TRBD1 (5 bases). Per the germline V gene, CDR1 is KGHSH and CDR2 is LQKENI. This CDR3 is built from 14 residues. The V gene lost 3 bases and the J gene lost 1 base, with 10 bases spanning the gap. The CDR3 protein is CASSPQGLSYEQYV. The CDR3 DNA is TGTGCCAGCTCACCCCAGGGTCTATCCTACGAGCAGTACGTC.

This clone showed up just a few times. The chain employs TRBV28 and TRBJ2-7; D is unclear. The CDR3 sequence is 10 residues long. CDR1 MDHEN and CDR2 SYDVKM come from the germline V gene. Trimming stripped 8 bases from V and 1 base from J, with 3 bases between. CDR3 coding DNA: TGTGCCAGCGGATCCTACGAGCAGTACGTC. Its protein is CASGSYEQYV.

The rearrangement uses TRBV6-2 or TRBV6-3 and TRBJ1-4; no clear D. Trimming removed 2 bases from V and 5 bases from J, with 6 bases in between. CDR3 length: 13 residues. Germline CDR1 reads MNHEY; CDR2 reads SVGEGT. As DNA, the CDR3 is TGTGCCAGCAGTTACCGTAACAATGAAAAACTGTTTTTT. Amino acids: CASSYRNNEKLFF.

The chain couples TRBV2 to TRBJ1-1; D call uncertain. Germline V gives CDR1 SNHLY, CDR2 FYNNEI. CDR3 size: 13 residues. Trimming removed 0 bases from V and 5 bases from J, with 7 bases in between. The CDR3 loop is CASSEAGTTEAFF. In DNA form, the CDR3 reads TGTGCCAGCAGTGAAGCAGGTACAACTGAAGCTTTCTTT.

The chain couples TRBV4-1 to TRBJ2-3; D gene uncertain. Germline assignment: CDR1 MGHRA and CDR2 YSYEKL. Trimming left V 1 base short and J 0 bases short, with 8 bases between. The CDR3 sequence is 15 residues long. DNA of the CDR3: TGCGCCAGCAGCCAAGTTTGGGGTAGCACAGATACGCAGTATTTT. It encodes CASSQVWGSTDTQYF.

The chain combines TRBV5-1 with TRBJ1-2, with D maybe TRBD1 (5 bases). CDR1 SGHRS and CDR2 YFSETQ come from the germline V gene. The CDR3 covers 15 residues. V was shortened by 0 bases and J by 6 bases, with 15 bases between the two germline ends. This CDR3 is CASSLVGPLTDGYTF. The CDR3 DNA sequence: TGCGCCAGCAGCTTGGTGGGGCCCCTAACGGATGGCTACACCTTC.

The gene calls are TRBV4-3 and TRBJ2-5; D uncertain. The V end was cut by 1 base, the J end by 3 bases, with 6 bases between. CDR1 LGHNA and CDR2 YSLEER come from the germline V gene. The CDR3 covers 13 residues. For the CDR3, the DNA is TGCGCCAGCAGCCAAGCTGCGAAAGAGACCCAGTACTTC. This codes for CASSQAAKETQYF.

The sample holds a few counts of this clone. The chain carries TRBV5-8 and TRBJ1-5; possible D gene TRBD1, 5 bases. This CDR3 is built from 15 residues. Trimming cost V 1 base and J 0 bases, with 8 bases left between them. In germline, CDR1 is SGHTS, CDR2 YDEGEE. CDR3 nucleotides: TGTGCCAGCAGCTTGAAGGGGTTTAGCAATCAGCCCCAGCATTTT. Translation: CASSLKGFSNQPQHF. The full variable domain, rest sourced from reference TRBV5-8 and TRBJ1-5, is EAGVTQSPTHLIKTRGQQATLRCSPISGHTSVYWYQQALGLGLQFLLWYDEGEERNRGNFPPRFSGRQFPNYSSELNVNALELEDSALYLCASSLKGFSNQPQHFGDGTRLSIL.

This chain uses TRBV29-1 with TRBJ2-5, with 7 bases aligning to TRBD1. Unmatched junction bases numbered 10, after V lost 5 bases and J lost 4 bases. Germline V CDR1 and CDR2: SQVTM, ANQGSEA. The CDR3 consists of 14 residues. CDR3 region: CSVPPETGPETQYF. In DNA form, the CDR3 reads TGCAGCGTTCCCCCCGAGACAGGGCCAGAGACCCAGTACTTC.

The rearrangement joins TRBV28 to TRBJ1-2, with D perhaps matching TRBD1 (5 bases). CDR1 is MDHEN, CDR2 SYDVKM, per germline. The CDR3 is 14 amino acids. V lost 6 bases and J 4 bases, leaving 15 bases between the germline ends. The CDR3 DNA reads as TGTGCCAGCAGGGTAACCGGGACGGGCTATGGCTACACCTTC. Amino acid sequence: CASRVTGTGYGYTF.

V is TRBV6-5 and J is TRBJ1-2; 9 positions match TRBD1. This CDR3 is built from 13 residues. V lost 6 bases and J lost 3; bases outside the gene matches: 2. Per the germline V gene, CDR1 is MNHEY and CDR2 is SVGAGI. This CDR3 reads CASRQGAYYGYTF. The CDR3 DNA follows: TGTGCCAGCAGACAGGGGGCTTACTATGGCTACACCTTC.

V gene TRBV10-3 combines with J gene TRBJ2-7; TRBD2 is a possible D gene (5 bases). V was clipped by 0 bases and J by 3 bases, with 6 bases between them. Germline V gives CDR1 ENHRY, CDR2 SYGVKD. The CDR3 has 13 residues. The CDR3 region has the DNA TGTGCCATCAGTGAGTCAGGAGGCTACGAGCAGTACGTC. Protein product: CAISESGGYEQYV.

The DNA for the CDR3 is TGTGCCAGCAGTGTCCAACAGGGGGCTAATTCACCCCTCCACTTT. Its protein is CASSVQQGANSPLHF. This rearrangement joins TRBV28 to TRBJ1-6; 9 nucleotides match TRBD1. V shed 5 bases and J 6 bases; nucleotides not matched to a gene: 5. Germline V gives CDR1 MDHEN, CDR2 SYDVKM. The CDR3 contains 15 residues.

This sequence joins TRBV7-2 and TRBJ2-5; a possible D gene is TRBD1 (6 bases). The germline CDR1 and CDR2 sequences are SGHTA and FQGNSA. The CDR3 spans 12 residues. The germline V and J ends were trimmed by 2 bases and 7 bases, with 8 bases remaining between them. This CDR3 reads CASSLWGRTQYF. DNA of the CDR3: TGTGCCAGCAGCTTATGGGGGCGGACCCAGTACTTC.

The chain uses TRBV6-1 and TRBJ1-5, with D hard to call. CDR1 and CDR2 from the germline V gene are MNHNS and SASEGT. This CDR3 comprises 14 residues. V lost 1 base and J 5 bases, leaving 9 bases between the germline ends. The CDR3 loop reads CASSEEAWDQPQHF. CDR3 nucleotide sequence: TGTGCCAGCAGTGAAGAGGCGTGGGATCAGCCCCAGCATTTT.

The rearrangement uses TRBV5-1 and TRBJ2-5; no clear D gene. Germline CDR1 and CDR2: SGHRS and YFSETQ. V lost 4 bases to trimming and J lost 4 bases, with 5 bases between them. The CDR3 length is 11 residues. The CDR3 DNA follows: TGCGCCAGCAGCGTTGCAGAGACCCAGTACTTC. Protein product: CASSVAETQYF.

The chain employs TRBV12-3 or TRBV12-4 and TRBJ1-1, with D perhaps TRBD1 (5 bases). Trimming shortened V by 4 bases and J by 8 bases, and 8 bases separated the two germline ends. The CDR3 is made up of 11 amino acids. The DNA for the CDR3 is TGTGCCAGCAGTTCCCACAGGGAAGCTTTCTTT. It translates to CASSSHREAFF.